This T cell receptor (beta chain) appears in the sequencing data of a study of regulatory T cells in long-lasting Graves disease. Background on the study: Persistent Graves' disease meant over 5 years of antithyroid drugs with positive TSH receptor antibodies.

Overall study findings and caveats: There were preferences for TRBV28, TRBJ1-2 and TRBJ2-5 in persistent disease. For persistent Graves' patients, TCR diversity was lower than for newly diagnosed ones.

This clonotype was picked up a small number of times. Its cognate antigen is unknown. Time point reported: persistent/refractory GD, antithyroid drugs over 5 years with positive TRAb. PBMC-extracted RNA yielded the TCR library. The patients were enrolled through endocrinology in Xi'an, China. In building TCR beta libraries, iRepertoire HTBI primers were used together with Arm-PCR of CDR3 regions. MiXCR was run by TCRdb on the multiplex PCR reads, yielding one entry per CDR3 protein. The table lists 350,000 to 500,000 distinct CDR3 sequences, under 25% of them singletons. Trimming took off 2 bases at V and 1 base at J, with 17 bases between the two ends. The V gene's germline CDR1 is LGHDT and CDR2 YNNKEL (reference sequence). This CDR3 is 17 amino acids long.

The sample here was peripheral blood mononuclear cells (PBMCs), taken when the disease was refractory, from a patient treated with antithyroid drugs. This chain joins TRBV3-1 and TRBJ1-1; D remains unclear. This TCR came from a female donor with Graves disease. In nucleotides, the CDR3 is TGTGCCAGCAGCCAAACCCGGATCACATCCACGAACACTGAAGCTTTCTTT. Translation gives CASSQTRITSTNTEAFF.